One sample yielded the 8 T cell receptor beta chains listed below, sequenced in a study of early T cells in non-severe SARS-CoV-2 infection. TCRdb passed the 5' RACE reads through MiXCR, listing each CDR3 protein once. Of over 25,000 distinct CDR3 sequences listed, approximately 7% were seen once; the top ten hold just over 4%. Source material: whole blood. The receptor set was obtained from an adult who was a healthcare worker with PCR-confirmed SARS-CoV-2 infection or an uninfected control (not recorded which).

There are a few counts of this clonotype. The V call is TRBV27, the J call TRBJ2-7; 9 bases are a match to TRBD1. With V trimmed by 4 bases and J by 1 base, 5 bases remained unmatched. The CDR3 runs to 15 residues. CDR1 and CDR2 (germline): MNHEY, SMNVEV (reference sequence). The chain's CDR3 is CASSSRTGASYEQYF. The DNA for the CDR3 is TGTGCCAGCAGTTCCCGGACAGGGGCATCCTACGAGCAGTACTTC.

This clonotype has more than one count but fewer than ten. The V call is TRBV7-8, the J call TRBJ2-3; 8 bases fit TRBD2. CDR1 is SGHVS and CDR2 is FQNEAQ in the germline V gene. J was trimmed by 4 bases and V by 5 bases; bases with no gene match: 14. The CDR3 runs to 17 residues. Here the CDR3 reads CASSLSGEDLFADTQYF. CDR3 nucleotide sequence: TGTGCCAGCAGCCTTAGCGGGGAGGACCTTTTCGCAGATACGCAGTATTTT.

This clonotype was found a few times. This chain uses TRBV5-4 with TRBJ1-1; perhaps TRBD1 as D (5 bases). CDR1 and CDR2 (germline): SGHNT, YYREEE (reference sequence). The CDR3 is 13 residues long. Here the CDR3 reads CASLSGANTEAFF. The CDR3 DNA is TGTGCGTCTTTATCCGGGGCTAACACTGAAGCTTTCTTT.

This clonotype was counted many times. The chain recombines TRBV7-9 with TRBJ2-2, with D possibly matching TRBD2 (7 bases). CDR1 and CDR2 (germline): SEHNR, FQNEAQ (reference sequence). V lost 5 bases to trimming and J lost 5 bases, with 18 bases between them. This CDR3 region has 16 residues. In nucleotides, the CDR3 is TGTGCCAGCAGCACAGGGTTGCGGGAGTGGACCGGGGAGCTGTTTTTT. The encoded protein is CASSTGLREWTGELFF.

At least ten counts were recorded for this clonotype. The chain recombines TRBV6-1 with TRBJ2-7; 7 bases agree with TRBD2. CDR1 and CDR2 (germline): MNHNS, SASEGT. This CDR3 contains 16 residues. V lost 1 base to trimming and J lost 5 bases; unmatched junction nucleotides: 11. The CDR3 here is CASSEVRDYPYHEQYF. CDR3 sequence (DNA): TGTGCCAGCAGTGAAGTTCGGGACTACCCCTACCACGAGCAGTACTTC.

This chain links TRBV30 with TRBJ1-2, with no clear D. Trimming removed 6 bases from V and 4 bases from J, with 6 bases in between. This CDR3 is built from 10 residues. CDR1 and CDR2 from the germline V gene are GTSNPN and SVGIG (reference sequence). CDR3 amino acids: CACRSYGYTF. In nucleotides, the CDR3 is TGTGCCTGTCGGAGCTATGGCTACACCTTC.

Here the CDR3 DNA reads TGTGCCAGCAGCCCGGCGGGGCTGGGAAAGGGCTACACCTTC. Its translation: CASSPAGLGKGYTF. This chain connects TRBV7-3 to TRBJ1-2, with D perhaps matching TRBD1 (5 bases). V lost 5 bases, J lost 8 bases, and 18 bases lay in between. The germline V gene encodes CDR1 SGHTA and CDR2 FQGTGA. This CDR3 has 14 amino acids.

This clonotype was counted many times. The CDR3 loop reads CSVPPGLPNTEAFF. CDR3 DNA sequence: TGCAGCGTCCCTCCCGGACTCCCGAACACTGAAGCTTTCTTT. The rearrangement uses TRBV29-1 and TRBJ1-1; D is ambiguous. The V gene lost 6 bases and the J gene lost 1 base, with 15 bases spanning the gap. CDR3 length: 14 amino acids. The germline gives CDR1 SQVTM, CDR2 ANQGSEA.